This entry lists 28 T cell receptor beta chains sequenced from one sample in a study of OX40 agonist ivuxolimab in advanced cancers. Assay: immunoSEQ multiplex PCR; the TCRdb copy retains only in-frame clones and omits some. Among 20,000 to 25,000 clones listed, about 90% were seen once. This specimen was CD4+ or CD8+ T cells sorted from blood, taken in a trial of the OX40 agonist ivuxolimab. The receptors stem from an adult with an advanced solid tumor such as melanoma, head and neck, liver or kidney cancer.

The chain couples TRBV6-5 to TRBJ2-7, with D maybe TRBD2 (5 bases). The CDR3 contains 14 residues. In germline, CDR1 is MNHEY, CDR2 SVGAGI. V gave up 5 bases and J gave up 6 bases, with 17 bases separating them. CDR3 DNA sequence: TGTGCCAGCAGTGCTGTAGATGGCGGAGGCGAGCAGTACTTC. This gives the protein CASSAVDGGGEQYF.

J is TRBJ2-1 and V is TRBV7-9, with unresolved D. Trimming removed 2 bases from V and 3 bases from J, with 8 bases in between. In germline, CDR1 is SEHNR, CDR2 FQNEAQ (reference sequence). The CDR3 extends over 14 amino acids. CDR3 in amino acids: CASSLPTLYNEQFF. For the CDR3, the DNA is TGTGCCAGCAGCTTACCCACGCTCTACAATGAGCAGTTCTTC.

CDR3 sequence: CASSLEGLNSYEQYF. The CDR3, as DNA: TGCGCCAGCAGCTTGGAGGGACTTAACTCCTACGAGCAGTACTTC. The rearrangement links TRBV5-1 to TRBJ2-7, with D possibly matching TRBD2 (6 bases). V was clipped by 0 bases and J by 0 bases, with 10 bases between them. The length of the CDR3 is 15 residues. The germline V gene encodes CDR1 SGHRS and CDR2 YFSETQ.

V gene TRBV6-6 combines with J gene TRBJ2-6, with D tentatively TRBD2 (7 bases). V lost 5 bases and J lost 4, with 15 bases in between. CDR3 length: 16 amino acids. Per the germline V gene, CDR1 is MNHNY and CDR2 is SVGAGI (reference sequence). The DNA of the CDR3 is TGTGCCAGCAGTCACCTCCGGGGGGCGGGGGCCAACGTCCTGACTTTC. This sequence encodes CASSHLRGAGANVLTF.

This chain joins TRBV29-1 and TRBJ1-1; tentative D call: TRBD1 (5 bases). This CDR3 region has 13 residues. Germline CDR1 reads SQVTM; CDR2 reads ANQGSEA. V lost 2 bases and J 0 bases, leaving 7 bases between the germline ends. The CDR3 loop reads CSVESRVNTEAFF. DNA of the CDR3: TGCAGCGTTGAATCCAGGGTGAACACTGAAGCTTTCTTT. Complete variable domain (other parts from reference TRBV29-1 and TRBJ1-1): SAVISQKPSRDICQRGTSLTIQCQVDSQVTMMFWYRQQPGQSLTLIATANQGSEATYESGFVIDKFPISRPNLTFSTLTVSNMSPEDSSIYLCSVESRVNTEAFFGQGTRLTVV.

The CDR3 nucleotides are TGTGCCAGCATCAAGGACAGGGACACAGATACGCAGTATTTT. Protein sequence: CASIKDRDTDTQYF. The V call is TRBV27, the J call TRBJ2-3; TRBD1 matches at 8 bases. Germline values: CDR1 MNHEY, CDR2 SMNVEV (reference sequence). Trimming took 7 bases from V and 2 from J; bases not matched to a gene: 5. The CDR3 contains 14 residues.

CDR3 sequence (DNA): TGTGCCATCAGTTCCAGGACTGCACGCACAGATACGCAGTATTTT. This sequence encodes CAISSRTARTDTQYF. V and J are TRBV10-3 and TRBJ2-3; perhaps TRBD2 as D (5 bases). Germline V gene lookup returns CDR1 ENHRY and CDR2 SYGVKD. The CDR3 is 15 residues long. Trimming took 5 bases from V and 1 from J, leaving 13 bases between them.

The V and J genes are TRBV7-9 and TRBJ2-7, with D perhaps matching TRBD1 (7 bases). This CDR3 comprises 16 residues. CDR1 SEHNR and CDR2 FQNEAQ come from the germline V gene (reference sequence). Between the trimmed V and J ends, which lost 4 bases and 2 bases, there was a span of 18 bases. This CDR3 is CASSSLQGEEAYEQYF. The CDR3 region has the DNA TGTGCCAGCAGCTCTCTCCAGGGGGAGGAGGCCTACGAGCAGTACTTC.

The CDR3 sequence is CASSLGDRVWYEQYF. The CDR3 DNA follows: TGTGCCAGCAGTTTGGGGGACAGGGTCTGGTACGAGCAGTACTTC. The rearrangement uses TRBV28 and TRBJ2-7; the match to TRBD1 covers 9 bases. The CDR3 is 15 amino acids. The germline CDR1 and CDR2 sequences are MDHEN and SYDVKM. V lost 3 bases and J lost 4; bases outside the gene matches: 7.

V is TRBV12-5 and J is TRBJ2-3, with 8 bases fitting TRBD2. Trimming took 6 bases from V and 5 from J; bases not matched to a gene: 13. Germline CDR1 and CDR2: LGHNT and FRNRAP. The CDR3 covers 16 residues. CDR3 bases: TGTGCTAGTGGCCTCCGGGTAGCGGGGATGGAAGATACGCAGTATTTT. This encodes CASGLRVAGMEDTQYF.

The chain has TRBV10-1 and TRBJ2-7; TRBD1 aligns across 12 bases. Losses at the gene ends were 10 bases for V and 3 bases for J; bases not matched to a gene: 10. From germline, CDR1 is WNHNN and CDR2 SYGVQD (reference sequence). The CDR3 extends over 15 amino acids. The CDR3 DNA reads as TGCGCCACCGTGGACGGGACAGGGGGCTTCTACGAGCAGTACTTC. Translation: CATVDGTGGFYEQYF.

This clone has a single count. J is TRBJ2-1 and V is TRBV30; 8 nucleotides align to TRBD2. CDR1 and CDR2 (germline): GTSNPN, SVGIG (reference sequence). V shed 0 bases and J 7 bases; nucleotides not matched to a gene: 5. The length of the CDR3 is 14 residues. CDR3 sequence reads: CAWSVGTSMNEQFF. CDR3 nucleotides: TGTGCCTGGAGTGTCGGGACTAGTATGAATGAGCAGTTCTTC.

J is TRBJ1-2 and V is TRBV5-4; D gene uncertain. Germline-derived CDR1 and CDR2 are SGHNT and YYREEE (reference sequence). The ends were cut back, 6 bases at V and 2 bases at J, with 8 bases in the middle. This CDR3 is built from 12 residues. The CDR3 spells CASTSDNYGYTF. The CDR3 nucleotides read TGTGCCAGCACCTCAGACAACTATGGCTACACCTTC.

V is TRBV19 and J is TRBJ2-1; D could derive from TRBD1 or TRBD2 (5 bases each). Trimming stripped 3 bases from V and 6 bases from J, with 9 bases between. Germline loops: CDR1 LNHDA, CDR2 SQIVND (reference sequence). This CDR3 is 13 amino acids long. The CDR3 DNA is TGTGCCAGTAGTATCGGGGCCTCCAATGAGCAGTTCTTC. Residues: CASSIGASNEQFF. The full variable domain, its missing parts supplied by reference TRBV19 and TRBJ2-1, is DGGITQSPKYLFRKEGQNVTLSCEQNLNHDAMYWYRQDPGQGLRLIYYSQIVNDFQKGDIAEGYSVSREKKESFPLTVTSAQKNPTAFYLCASSIGASNEQFFGPGTRLTVL.

By share of the sample, this clone is medium-sized (0.01 to 0.1%). The chain joins TRBV11-2 to TRBJ2-3, with TRBD2 as a possible D gene (5 bases). Trimming stripped 0 bases from V and 9 bases from J, with 13 bases between. CDR3 length: 14 amino acids. Germline-derived CDR1 and CDR2 are SGHAT and FQNNGV. The CDR3, as DNA: TGTGCCAGCAGCTTAGATCTCGGGGTTGAGACGCAGTATTTT. It translates to CASSLDLGVETQYF.

The chain recombines TRBV10-1 with TRBJ2-1; tentative D call: TRBD2 (7 bases). Trimming stripped 4 bases from V and 9 bases from J, with 13 bases between. The CDR3 loop spans 13 amino acids. Germline V gene data show CDR1 as WNHNN and CDR2 as SYGVQD (reference sequence). The CDR3 nucleotides read TGCGCCAGCAGTGTAGGGGGGGCGACTGAGCAGTTCTTC. This codes for CASSVGGATEQFF.

The chain carries TRBV6-1 and TRBJ1-1; D unclear. The length of the CDR3 is 18 residues. Trimming stripped 1 base from V and 0 bases from J, with 18 bases between. CDR1 is MNHNS, CDR2 SASEGT, per germline. This CDR3 is CASSEGWAIQFLNTEAFF. The DNA for the CDR3 is TGTGCCAGCAGTGAAGGGTGGGCCATTCAATTTTTGAACACTGAAGCTTTCTTT.

This clone is labeled hyperexpanded (1% or more). The chain employs TRBV5-1 and TRBJ2-7; 8 nucleotides align to TRBD2. Germline assignment: CDR1 SGHRS and CDR2 YFSETQ. CDR3 length: 15 amino acids. With 2 bases clipped from V and 5 bases from J, the junction kept 9 bases outside the gene matches. CDR3 protein: CASSFLPAGEDEQYF. The CDR3 DNA sequence: TGCGCCAGCAGCTTTCTCCCAGCGGGGGAAGACGAGCAGTACTTC.

The chain has TRBV7-8 and TRBJ1-1; 7 bases line up with TRBD1. With 5 bases clipped from V and 1 base from J, the junction kept 4 bases outside the gene matches. The CDR3 has 14 residues. Germline V CDR1 and CDR2: SGHVS, FQNEAQ. DNA of the CDR3: TGTGCCAGCAGCGGGACAGTAAAGAACACTGAAGCTTTCTTT. It encodes CASSGTVKNTEAFF. Filled out from reference TRBV7-8 and TRBJ1-1, the complete variable domain reads GAGVSQSPRYKVAKRGQDVALRCDPISGHVSLFWYQQALGQGPEFLTYFQNEAQLDKSGLPSDRFFAERPEGSVSTLKIQRTQQEDSAVYLCASSGTVKNTEAFFGQGTRLTVV.

The chain combines TRBV18 with TRBJ2-1; 10 bases agree with TRBD2. This CDR3 region has 15 residues. The germline V gene has CDR1 KGHSH and CDR2 LQKENI. The ends lost 0 bases at V and 4 bases at J; junction bases unmatched: 0. CDR3 in DNA: TGTGCCAGCTCACCACCTAGCGGGGGGTACAATGAGCAGTTCTTC. Residues: CASSPPSGGYNEQFF.

This sequence joins TRBV5-5 and TRBJ1-2; tentative D call: TRBD1 (6 bases). The V end lost 1 base, the J end lost 6 bases, and 16 bases lay between the germline ends. Germline V CDR1 and CDR2: SGHKS, YYEKEE (reference sequence). The CDR3 length is 15 residues. The CDR3 sequence is CASSLTGRKIDGYTF. For the CDR3, the DNA is TGTGCCAGCAGCTTGACAGGGAGAAAAATAGATGGCTACACCTTC.

V and J are TRBV6-5 and TRBJ2-1; D uncertain. This CDR3 has 12 residues. The ends were cut back, 6 bases at V and 5 bases at J, with 8 bases in the middle. The germline V gene encodes CDR1 MNHEY and CDR2 SVGAGI. The CDR3 nucleotides read TGTGCCAGCAGCCTGGTAAACAATGAGCAGTTCTTC. Translating it yields CASSLVNNEQFF.

The rearrangement joins TRBV7-9 to TRBJ2-7; unclear D gene. Germline lookup yields CDR1 SEHNR and CDR2 FQNEAQ (reference sequence). Trimming took off 6 bases at V and 6 bases at J, with 12 bases between the two ends. The CDR3 contains 12 residues. CDR3: CASSLTPPEQYF. The CDR3 DNA reads TGTGCCAGCAGTCTGACACCTCCCGAGCAGTACTTC.

The chain joins TRBV6-1 to TRBJ1-5; no clear D gene. Trimming stripped 1 base from V and 0 bases from J, with 10 bases between. This CDR3 is 16 amino acids long. Germline V CDR1 and CDR2: MNHNS, SASEGT. CDR3 loop: CASSEGPYRSNQPQHF. For the CDR3, the DNA is TGTGCCAGCAGTGAAGGCCCGTATCGTAGCAATCAGCCCCAGCATTTT.

This rearrangement joins TRBV11-2 to TRBJ2-7, with 7 bases that match TRBD1. The CDR3 has 14 amino acids. In germline, CDR1 is SGHAT, CDR2 FQNNGV. V dropped 5 bases and J dropped 6; count of bases not matched to a gene: 10. This CDR3 is CASSPTGDVTEQYF. In nucleotides, the CDR3 is TGTGCCAGCAGCCCCACAGGGGACGTTACCGAGCAGTACTTC.

The V call is TRBV19, the J call TRBJ2-5; D possibly uses TRBD1 or TRBD2 (5 bases each). The CDR3 sequence is 14 residues long. Trimming removed 10 bases from V and 3 bases from J, with 18 bases in between. Germline CDR1 LNHDA, CDR2 SQIVND (reference sequence). The CDR3 is CATEGTFSKETQYF. CDR3 coding DNA: TGTGCCACCGAGGGGACCTTTTCAAAAGAGACCCAGTACTTC.

The chain carries TRBV19 and TRBJ1-1; 7 bases are shared with TRBD1. The J segment lost 12 bases and the V segment lost 3 bases, leaving 10 bases of the junction unmatched. This CDR3 spans 13 amino acids. Germline loops: CDR1 LNHDA, CDR2 SQIVND (reference sequence). CDR3 DNA sequence: TGTGCCAGTAGTATTGGCCAGGGGGGATTTACTTTCTTT. Protein product: CASSIGQGGFTFF.

The genes are TRBV7-9 and TRBJ2-3; 12 bases agree with TRBD2. With 5 bases clipped from V and 2 bases from J, the junction kept 11 bases outside the gene matches. The CDR3 consists of 18 residues. Germline assignment: CDR1 SEHNR and CDR2 FQNEAQ (reference sequence). CDR3 protein: CASSSEASGGASTDTQYF. For the CDR3, the DNA is TGTGCCAGCAGCAGCGAGGCTAGCGGGGGGGCCTCCACAGATACGCAGTATTTT.